This passage covers 27 T cell receptor beta chains from one sample sequenced in a study of CD8+ T cells in alopecia areata listed by TCRdb under 2018. Read against the paper, the sample's treatment or condition label means: oral pan-JAK inhibitor, 5-10 mg twice daily. Libraries were built with the immunoSEQ multiplex PCR assay. For TCR sequencing, RNA was extracted from every sample and reverse transcribed into cDNA to serve as template. Imported from immuneACCESS, the table was reduced by TCRdb to in-frame sequences with V and J called. These copies leave out some clones; in studies compared against another copy, an unresolved V gene accounts for under half, and the cause of the remainder is not known. The sample has a few hundred thousand clones on record, 60% of them singletons. The top ten clonotypes cover about 0.88% of the sample. The source material was CD4+ T cells sorted from blood, sampled at week 52, from a patient treated with tofacitinib. These receptors were collected from a human donor with alopecia areata.

The chain employs TRBV29-1 and TRBJ1-2, with TRBD1 matching 10 bases. This CDR3 has 14 amino acids. V was clipped by 4 bases and J by 4 bases; unmatched bases: 6. Germline V gene sequence: CDR1 SQVTM, CDR2 ANQGSEA. The CDR3 DNA is TGCAGCGTTGCCACGACAGGGGGCGGCTATGGCTACACCTTC. Its protein product is CSVATTGGGYGYTF.

This clone was counted a few times. The chain is built from TRBV19 and TRBJ1-2; 7 bases line up with TRBD1. Germline loops: CDR1 LNHDA, CDR2 SQIVND (reference sequence). The CDR3 has 14 amino acids. J lost 4 bases, V lost 6 bases, and 8 bases had no gene match. The CDR3 nucleotides are TGTGCCAGTAGAACAATCGACAGGGCCTATGGCTACACCTTC. Translating it yields CASRTIDRAYGYTF.

The V call is TRBV4-1, the J call TRBJ1-4; weak D call: TRBD1 (6 bases). Deletions cut 4 bases from V and 5 bases from J, with 14 bases between. The CDR3 runs 15 residues. Germline V gene lookup returns CDR1 MGHRA and CDR2 YSYEKL. The chain's CDR3 is CASSPFDRQNEKLFF. The CDR3 DNA reads as TGCGCCAGCAGCCCTTTCGACAGGCAAAATGAAAAACTGTTTTTT.

V usage is TRBV5-4 and J usage is TRBJ2-7; 7 bases agree with TRBD1. Trimming took 4 bases from V and 5 from J; bases not matched to a gene: 9. Germline CDR1 and CDR2: SGHNT and YYREEE (reference sequence). CDR3 size: 14 residues. The CDR3 coding sequence is TGTGCCAGCAGCCATCCAGGGGGATCCAACGAGCAGTACTTC. Translating gives CASSHPGGSNEQYF.

The chain has TRBV30 and TRBJ2-7; possible D gene TRBD1, 5 bases. V lost 0 bases to trimming and J lost 0 bases, with 9 bases between them. Looked up from germline, CDR1 is GTSNPN and CDR2 is SVGIG (reference sequence). The CDR3 runs to 14 residues. Written as DNA, the CDR3 is TGTGCCTGGAGTGTGTCCCAGGGCTCCTACGAGCAGTACTTC. Translated: CAWSVSQGSYEQYF.

The CDR3 reads CASSQNPTGSTDTQYF. CDR3 nucleotides: TGCGCCAGCAGCCAAAACCCTACAGGGAGCACAGATACGCAGTATTTT. The V call is TRBV4-1, the J call TRBJ2-3; possible D gene TRBD1, 6 bases. Germline CDR1 is MGHRA and CDR2 is YSYEKL. The CDR3 is 16 amino acids. Trimming removed 2 bases at V and 0 bases at J, with 12 bases between.

The rearrangement joins TRBV7-2 to TRBJ2-7; 8 nucleotides align to TRBD2. Trimming removed 6 bases from V and 3 bases from J; junction bases left unmatched: 4. Germline V CDR1 and CDR2: SGHTA, FQGNSA. The CDR3 spans 13 residues. The CDR3 protein is CASSFSGDYEQYF. As DNA, the CDR3 is TGTGCCAGCAGTTTTAGCGGGGACTACGAGCAGTACTTC.

V and J are TRBV5-4 and TRBJ2-5; D is unclear. Germline CDR1 SGHNT, CDR2 YYREEE (reference sequence). The CDR3 runs to 13 residues. Trimming removed 1 base at V and 0 bases at J, with 4 bases between. The CDR3 loop reads CASSLSNQETQYF. The CDR3 nucleotides are TGTGCCAGCAGCTTGTCCAACCAAGAGACCCAGTACTTC.

The chain joins TRBV25-1 to TRBJ2-5, with D maybe TRBD2 (6 bases). Germline CDR1 is MGHDK and CDR2 is SYGVNS. The CDR3 has 14 amino acids. V lost 1 base and J 5 bases, leaving 11 bases between the germline ends. For the CDR3, the DNA is TGTGCCAGCAGTGAATTGACTAGGGAGGAGACCCAGTACTTC. Its protein is CASSELTREETQYF.

The gene calls are TRBV6-6 and TRBJ2-1; 8 bases line up with TRBD1. V was clipped by 4 bases and J by 3 bases; unmatched bases: 2. Germline loops: CDR1 MNHNY, CDR2 SVGAGI (reference sequence). The CDR3 runs 14 residues. CDR3 coding DNA: TGTGCCAGCAGTTGGACAGGGTACTACAATGAGCAGTTCTTC. It codes for CASSWTGYYNEQFF.

The chain links TRBV4-3 to TRBJ2-1; 9 positions match TRBD2. Losses at the gene ends were 3 bases for V and 5 bases for J; bases not matched to a gene: 5. CDR1 and CDR2 (germline): LGHNA, YSLEER. This CDR3 comprises 15 residues. The CDR3 bases are TGCGCCAGCAGCCACTTAGCGGGGGCCGACAATGAGCAGTTCTTC. As protein: CASSHLAGADNEQFF.

The chain joins TRBV29-1 to TRBJ2-7, with D maybe TRBD2 (5 bases). V gave up 4 bases and J gave up 3 bases, with 13 bases separating them. The CDR3 extends over 13 amino acids. Germline loops: CDR1 SQVTM, CDR2 ANQGSEA. The CDR3 DNA reads as TGCAGCGTTGTCGCGGGTATCCGCTACGAGCAGTACTTC. Residues: CSVVAGIRYEQYF.

The V gene is TRBV5-6, the J gene TRBJ1-2; 8 positions agree with TRBD1. The V and J ends lost 1 base and 10 bases, in that order; junction bases with no gene match: 21. This CDR3 region has 18 residues. The V gene's germline CDR1 is SGHDT and CDR2 YYEEEE. The CDR3 is CASSLITWTGKGSNHYTF. As DNA, the CDR3 is TGTGCCAGCAGCTTGATAACGTGGACAGGGAAGGGGAGTAATCACTACACCTTC.

This rearrangement joins TRBV9 to TRBJ2-3; D not resolved. This CDR3 is built from 15 residues. V lost 0 bases and J lost 2, with 10 bases in between. Per germline, CDR1 SGDLS and CDR2 YYNGEE. The CDR3 DNA reads TGTGCCAGCAGCGTAGCTCCAGAAATCACAGATACGCAGTATTTT. Protein product: CASSVAPEITDTQYF.

The V call is TRBV30, the J call TRBJ2-3; no definite D call. Germline V gene lookup returns CDR1 GTSNPN and CDR2 SVGIG (reference sequence). V shed 3 bases and J shed 10 bases, with 20 bases lying between them. The CDR3 totals 14 residues. This CDR3 reads CAWSLGQVHWAQYF. CDR3 sequence (DNA): TGTGCCTGGAGCCTTGGGCAGGTCCATTGGGCGCAGTATTTT.

The rearrangement uses TRBV20-1 and TRBJ2-7; D may correspond to TRBD1 or TRBD2 (5 bases each). This CDR3 is 11 amino acids long. V lost 5 bases and J lost 4, with 9 bases in between. CDR1 and CDR2 (germline): DFQATT, SNEGSKA (reference sequence). This CDR3 reads CSAGGKYEQYF. The CDR3, as DNA: TGCAGTGCTGGGGGAAAGTACGAGCAGTACTTC.

CDR3 sequence (DNA): TGTGCCAGCTCACCCCTGGACAGGGAGTATGGCTACACCTTC. The encoded protein is CASSPLDREYGYTF. The chain recombines TRBV18 with TRBJ1-2; 8 bases line up with TRBD1. The ends lost 3 bases at V and 5 bases at J; junction bases unmatched: 5. The CDR3 runs 14 residues. The germline gives CDR1 KGHSH, CDR2 LQKENI.

This clone showed up just a few times. V gene TRBV7-2 combines with J gene TRBJ2-1, with 15 bases identical to TRBD2. The germline V gene encodes CDR1 SGHTA and CDR2 FQGNSA. With V trimmed by 4 bases and J by 2 bases, 6 bases remained unmatched. The CDR3 covers 18 residues. CDR3 sequence: CASSWTSGGASAYNEQFF. The CDR3 nucleotides are TGTGCCAGCAGCTGGACTAGCGGGGGGGCGAGCGCCTACAATGAGCAGTTCTTC.

This clone appeared a single time. V is TRBV5-6 and J is TRBJ1-2; D uncertain. The CDR3 consists of 13 residues. Per germline, CDR1 SGHDT and CDR2 YYEEEE. V was shortened by 1 base and J by 2 bases, with 6 bases between the two germline ends. CDR3 protein: CASSLSVNYGYTF. The CDR3 DNA is TGTGCCAGCAGCTTGAGTGTGAACTATGGCTACACCTTC. Variable domain in full (rest from reference TRBV5-6 and TRBJ1-2): DAGVTQSPTHLIKTRGQQVTLRCSPKSGHDTVSWYQQALGQGPQFIFQYYEEEERQRGNFPDRFSGHQFPNYSSELNVNALLLGDSALYLCASSLSVNYGYTFGSGTRLTVV.

As to this clone: The germline gene is not matched at one end of the junction; a read error may be the cause. The rearrangement joins TRBV11-2 to TRBJ2-1; TRBD1 matches 9 bases. The CDR3 sequence is 12 residues long. CDR1 SGHAT and CDR2 FQNNGV come from the germline V gene. CDR3 nucleotide sequence: TGTGCCAGCAGCTTGGACAGGGGACTGGGGGTCTTC. This sequence encodes CASSLDRGLGVF.

V gene TRBV29-1 combines with J gene TRBJ1-1; D is possibly TRBD1 (6 bases). The CDR3 totals 14 residues. CDR1 and CDR2 (germline): SQVTM, ANQGSEA. The V gene lost 0 bases and the J gene lost 6 bases, with 14 bases spanning the gap. The CDR3 region is CSVEDRYRVPEAFF. The CDR3 DNA reads as TGCAGCGTTGAAGATCGGTACAGGGTGCCTGAAGCTTTCTTT.

The J gene is TRBJ1-1, the V gene TRBV29-1; no reliable D call. The CDR3 has 12 residues. In germline, CDR1 is SQVTM, CDR2 ANQGSEA. Trimming left V 4 bases short and J 5 bases short, with 11 bases between. CDR3 loop: CSVAFGSTEAFF. The CDR3 DNA reads as TGCAGCGTTGCCTTCGGTTCGACTGAAGCTTTCTTT.

The V gene is TRBV9, the J gene TRBJ2-5; D unresolved. This CDR3 is built from 16 residues. Per germline, CDR1 SGDLS and CDR2 YYNGEE. Trimming cost V 0 bases and J 5 bases, with 17 bases left between them. CDR3 amino acids: CASSVGNGWMRETQYF. The CDR3 DNA is TGTGCCAGCAGCGTAGGGAACGGTTGGATGCGGGAGACCCAGTACTTC.

The chain couples TRBV11-2 to TRBJ2-5; TRBD2 matches 8 bases. The CDR3 covers 15 residues. In germline, CDR1 is SGHAT, CDR2 FQNNGV. With V trimmed by 2 bases and J by 4 bases, 6 bases remained unmatched. CDR3 region: CASSLLAGMIETQYF. The CDR3 DNA reads as TGTGCCAGCAGCTTATTAGCGGGGATGATAGAGACCCAGTACTTC.

In this sample, this clone turned up a few times. The V and J genes are TRBV6-5 and TRBJ2-7; D unresolved. CDR1 is MNHEY, CDR2 SVGAGI, per germline. The V gene lost 0 bases and the J gene lost 2 bases, with 11 bases spanning the gap. The CDR3 contains 15 residues. The CDR3 DNA reads TGTGCCAGCAGTTACTCTTTCGACGGCACCTACGAGCAGTACTTC. Amino acids: CASSYSFDGTYEQYF.

Remarks on this clone: Different DNA sequences within this sample yield the same CDR3. This sequence joins TRBV29-1 and TRBJ1-5; 7 bases agree with TRBD1. V trimming: 7 bases; J trimming: 2 bases; junction bases outside the gene matches: 2. Germline V lookup: CDR1 SQVTM, CDR2 ANQGSEA. CDR3 length: 12 amino acids. The CDR3, as DNA: TGCAGCGCAGGGACAGGCAATCAGCCCCAGCATTTT. This encodes CSAGTGNQPQHF.

This chain uses TRBV29-1 with TRBJ1-2, with no clear D. Germline V gene data show CDR1 as SQVTM and CDR2 as ANQGSEA. V lost 4 bases and J 11 bases, leaving 5 bases between the germline ends. CDR3 length equals 8 residues. The CDR3 loop is CSVGPYTF. The CDR3 nucleotides are TGCAGCGTTGGTCCGTACACCTTC.